Following are 27 T cell receptor beta chains from one sample sequenced in a study of shared clonotypes between healthy human individuals. As defined, naive CD8 cells were CD45RO-negative and positively selected for CCR7, with terminally differentiated effector memory CD45RA+ cells excluded. TCRdb's table, derived via immunoSEQ multiplex PCR, lists solely in-frame clones and lacks some. Among about 590,000 clones listed, roughly 95% were seen once. Sample: naive CD8+ T cells sorted from blood. The source is a woman in her thirties in good health.

In this sample, this clone turned up once. J is TRBJ2-6 and V is TRBV2; possibly TRBD1 for D (5 bases). V lost 7 bases to trimming and J lost 0 bases, with 13 bases between them. The CDR3 has 16 residues. Germline V gives CDR1 SNHLY, CDR2 FYNNEI. The CDR3 DNA reads as TGTGCCAGCAAGCAGGGAATCTTCTCTGGGGCCAACGTCCTGACTTTC. Amino acid sequence: CASKQGIFSGANVLTF.

This chain connects TRBV2 to TRBJ2-2; no reliable D call. The CDR3 loop spans 17 amino acids. V shed 1 base and J shed 0 bases, with 12 bases lying between them. The germline CDR1 and CDR2 sequences are SNHLY and FYNNEI. The CDR3 loop reads CASSEEVDTTNTGELFF. Here the CDR3 DNA reads TGTGCCAGCAGTGAAGAAGTTGACACCACGAACACCGGGGAGCTGTTTTTT.

This rearrangement joins TRBV14 to TRBJ2-7; no clear D. This CDR3 is 14 amino acids long. Trimming cost V 3 bases and J 2 bases, with 11 bases left between them. Germline V CDR1 and CDR2: SGHDN, FVKESK. CDR3 protein: CASSQSTGPYEQYF. The CDR3 coding sequence is TGTGCCAGCAGCCAGTCAACGGGTCCCTACGAGCAGTACTTC.

The gene calls are TRBV30 and TRBJ2-7, with a weak D call TRBD1 (8 bases). Germline V CDR1 and CDR2: GTSNPN, SVGIG (reference sequence). The germline V and J ends were trimmed by 3 bases and 9 bases, with 15 bases remaining between them. This CDR3 is built from 12 residues. Written as DNA, the CDR3 is TGTGCCTGGAGCGGACAGGGAGGGATGCAGTACTTC. Its protein product is CAWSGQGGMQYF.

This clone was counted only a few times. The chain recombines TRBV28 with TRBJ1-5; TRBD1 matches 8 bases. This CDR3 is built from 17 residues. The junction had 11 bases not matched to a gene; V was cut back by 7 bases and J by 0 bases. CDR1 is MDHEN and CDR2 is SYDVKM in the germline V gene. CDR3 region: CASIDDRGLNSNQPQHF. DNA of the CDR3: TGTGCCAGCATTGACGACAGGGGCCTGAATAGCAATCAGCCCCAGCATTTT.

V gene TRBV19 combines with J gene TRBJ2-1; 7 nucleotides agree with TRBD1. The length of the CDR3 is 14 residues. The V segment lost 5 bases and the J segment 5 bases; nucleotides outside the gene matches: 6. Germline V gene data show CDR1 as LNHDA and CDR2 as SQIVND (reference sequence). CDR3 bases: TGTGCCAGTAGTTTCAGGGGGTCCCACAATGAGCAGTTCTTC. Its translation is CASSFRGSHNEQFF.

The chain employs TRBV7-9 and TRBJ2-2; D ambiguous. The CDR3 loop spans 14 amino acids. Germline V gives CDR1 SEHNR, CDR2 FQNEAQ (reference sequence). V gave up 3 bases and J gave up 3 bases, with 8 bases separating them. Here the CDR3 DNA reads TGTGCCAGCAGCTTTGGAGAATACACCGGGGAGCTGTTTTTT. It codes for CASSFGEYTGELFF.

V and J are TRBV23-1 and TRBJ2-1; 11 nucleotides agree with TRBD2. TRBV23-1 is reported as an ORF; its role is uncertain. CDR3 size: 19 residues. V was pared by 2 bases and J by 8 bases, with 17 bases of the junction left unmatched. The CDR3 DNA reads TGCGCCAGCAGTCAAAGGATGGAAAATAGCGGGAGGGTGCCCCATGAGCAGTTCTTC. Residues: CASSQRMENSGRVPHEQFF.

V and J are TRBV7-8 and TRBJ2-7; D call uncertain. Germline V gives CDR1 SGHVS, CDR2 FQNEAQ. Between the trimmed V and J ends, which lost 2 bases and 1 base, there was a span of 15 bases. The CDR3 extends over 16 amino acids. The CDR3 spells CASSLSPLDGSYEQYF. CDR3 in DNA: TGTGCCAGCAGCTTAAGCCCTTTGGACGGGTCCTACGAGCAGTACTTC.

The chain combines TRBV23-1 with TRBJ2-3, with D possibly TRBD2 on 6 matching bases. TRBV23-1 is known as an ORF, though its function is uncertain. V lost 2 bases and J lost 3, with 12 bases in between. The CDR3 extends over 15 amino acids. Written as DNA, the CDR3 is TGCGCCAGCAGTCAAACTGCGGGAAGAACAGATACGCAGTATTTT. Its protein is CASSQTAGRTDTQYF.

The chain is built from TRBV7-8 and TRBJ2-1, with TRBD2 as a possible D gene (5 bases). Germline values: CDR1 SGHVS, CDR2 FQNEAQ. V was shortened by 5 bases and J by 5 bases, with 13 bases between the two germline ends. CDR3 size: 14 residues. The CDR3 reads CASSLETTHNEQFF. For the CDR3, the DNA is TGTGCCAGCAGCCTCGAGACTACCCACAATGAGCAGTTCTTC.

J is TRBJ2-7 and V is TRBV27; D is unresolved. Trimming stripped 4 bases from V and 3 bases from J, with 13 bases between. The CDR3 has 14 residues. CDR1 and CDR2 (germline): MNHEY, SMNVEV (reference sequence). As DNA, the CDR3 is TGTGCCAGCAGTTCTCTACTCGACCTCTACGAGCAGTACTTC. Protein sequence: CASSSLLDLYEQYF.

The V and J genes are TRBV14 and TRBJ2-1; maybe TRBD2 (6 bases). The germline gives CDR1 SGHDN, CDR2 FVKESK. Trimming left V 1 base short and J 8 bases short, with 9 bases between. The CDR3 consists of 13 residues. The chain's CDR3 is CASSQGGVHEQFF. CDR3 sequence (DNA): TGTGCCAGCAGCCAAGGGGGGGTTCATGAGCAGTTCTTC. Combining the CDR3 with reference TRBV14 and TRBJ2-1 gives the whole variable domain EAGVTQFPSHSVIEKGQTVTLRCDPISGHDNLYWYRRVMGKEIKFLLHFVKESKQDESGMPNNRFLAERTGGTYSTLKVQPAELEDSGVYFCASSQGGVHEQFFGPGTRLTVL.

V usage is TRBV10-1 and J usage is TRBJ2-4; no reliable D call. V lost 1 base and J lost 7, with 11 bases in between. The CDR3 has 14 amino acids. CDR1 and CDR2 from the germline V gene are WNHNN and SYGVQD (reference sequence). This CDR3 reads CASSEYNRRNIQYF. The DNA of the CDR3 is TGCGCCAGCAGTGAGTACAACCGAAGGAACATTCAGTACTTC.

The chain uses TRBV28 and TRBJ2-4; 7 nucleotides align to TRBD2. CDR1 MDHEN and CDR2 SYDVKM come from the germline V gene. V gave up 7 bases and J gave up 0 bases; unmatched junction bases: 6. The CDR3 loop spans 15 amino acids. The CDR3 region has the DNA TGTGCCAGCACTCGGGTAGCGGGAGCCAAAAACATTCAGTACTTC. It yields the protein CASTRVAGAKNIQYF. The full variable domain, rest sourced from reference TRBV28 and TRBJ2-4, is DVKVTQSSRYLVKRTGEKVFLECVQDMDHENMFWYRQDPGLGLRLIYFSYDVKMKEKGDIPEGYSVSREKKERFSLILESASTNQTSMYLCASTRVAGAKNIQYFGAGTRLSVL.

In the case of this clone: Other DNA sequences from this sample encode an identical CDR3 as well. This chain joins TRBV4-2 and TRBJ2-7; D perhaps matches TRBD1 (5 bases). In germline, CDR1 is LGHNA, CDR2 YNFKEQ. Trimming removed 1 base from V and 6 bases from J, with 10 bases in between. This CDR3 region has 13 residues. The CDR3 loop reads CASSQVAGAEQYF. CDR3 nucleotides: TGTGCCAGCAGCCAAGTCGCTGGGGCCGAGCAGTACTTC.

Comment on this clone: Other DNA sequences from this sample encode an identical CDR3 as well. The J gene is TRBJ1-1, the V gene TRBV28; D gene ambiguous. V was shortened by 3 bases and J by 1 base, with 6 bases between the two germline ends. CDR3 length: 13 amino acids. CDR1 is MDHEN, CDR2 SYDVKM, per germline. CDR3 nucleotide sequence: TGTGCCAGCAGTTTTAGCGGGAACACTGAAGCTTTCTTT. Translated: CASSFSGNTEAFF.

This clone was observed once. The CDR3 loop reads CASRPTGHSQETQYF. In nucleotides, the CDR3 is TGTGCCAGCAGACCAACCGGACATAGCCAAGAGACCCAGTACTTC. The rearrangement joins TRBV28 to TRBJ2-5; possible D gene TRBD1, 5 bases. This CDR3 has 15 residues. V was shortened by 6 bases and J by 1 base, with 15 bases between the two germline ends. Germline lookup yields CDR1 MDHEN and CDR2 SYDVKM.

V gene TRBV7-9 combines with J gene TRBJ1-1; D is perhaps TRBD1 (5 bases). CDR1 and CDR2 from the germline V gene are SEHNR and FQNEAQ (reference sequence). This CDR3 is built from 14 residues. The V gene lost 1 base and the J gene lost 6 bases, with 12 bases spanning the gap. CDR3 amino acids: CASSLVGDGAEAFF. The CDR3 DNA sequence: TGTGCCAGCAGCTTAGTTGGGGACGGGGCTGAAGCTTTCTTT.

V is TRBV5-4 and J is TRBJ2-7, with D possibly being TRBD2 (7 bases). Deletions cut 7 bases from V and 4 bases from J, with 21 bases between. The germline V gene encodes CDR1 SGHNT and CDR2 YYREEE (reference sequence). The CDR3 is 15 residues long. This CDR3 is CASALGAGALYEQYF. In DNA, the CDR3 is TGTGCCAGCGCCCTGGGGGCGGGAGCCCTTTACGAGCAGTACTTC.

The V gene is TRBV29-1, the J gene TRBJ1-3, with D maybe TRBD1 (6 bases). This CDR3 contains 14 residues. Trimming removed 5 bases at V and 1 base at J, with 12 bases between. Germline V gives CDR1 SQVTM, CDR2 ANQGSEA. This CDR3 is CSVQIQGSGNTIYF. DNA of the CDR3: TGCAGCGTTCAAATACAGGGTTCTGGAAACACCATATATTTT.

CDR3 amino acids: CSVEVSGADRNYGYTF. CDR3 nucleotide sequence: TGCAGCGTTGAAGTTTCGGGAGCGGACAGAAACTATGGCTACACCTTC. The chain links TRBV29-1 to TRBJ1-2; D might be TRBD1 (6 bases). V lost 1 base to trimming and J lost 2 bases, with 17 bases between them. Per germline, CDR1 SQVTM and CDR2 ANQGSEA. This CDR3 spans 16 amino acids. Drawing the rest from reference TRBV29-1 and TRBJ1-2, the complete variable domain is SAVISQKPSRDICQRGTSLTIQCQVDSQVTMMFWYRQQPGQSLTLIATANQGSEATYESGFVIDKFPISRPNLTFSTLTVSNMSPEDSSIYLCSVEVSGADRNYGYTFGSGTRLTVV.

The table lists this clone with a count of one. This chain links TRBV15 with TRBJ1-1; D might be TRBD1 (5 bases). Germline-derived CDR1 and CDR2 are LNHNV and YYDKDF (reference sequence). Trimming took 0 bases from V and 8 from J, leaving 16 bases between them. The CDR3 covers 15 residues. Here the CDR3 reads CATSRDSRGAKEAFF. CDR3 DNA sequence: TGTGCCACCAGCAGAGATAGTAGGGGAGCTAAGGAAGCTTTCTTT.

The CDR3 sequence is CASSLWTGDDEQYF. The CDR3 DNA is TGTGCCAGCTCTCTGTGGACAGGGGACGACGAGCAGTACTTC. This rearrangement joins TRBV6-5 to TRBJ2-7; 9 nucleotides agree with TRBD1. Germline V CDR1 and CDR2: MNHEY, SVGAGI. The CDR3 is 14 amino acids. V shed 8 bases, J shed 5 bases, and the junction held 10 bases outside the gene matches.

The sample holds a few counts of this clone. Other DNA sequences in the same sample also yield this CDR3. J is TRBJ2-7 and V is TRBV5-1; 9 nucleotides match TRBD2. The CDR3 contains 14 residues. The V and J ends lost 2 bases and 0 bases, in that order; junction bases with no gene match: 0. Germline values: CDR1 SGHRS, CDR2 YFSETQ. CDR3 region: CASSFSGSSYEQYF. CDR3 nucleotide sequence: TGCGCCAGCAGCTTTAGCGGGAGCTCCTACGAGCAGTACTTC.

This chain joins TRBV9 and TRBJ2-7, with a tentative D call TRBD2 (6 bases). CDR1 is SGDLS, CDR2 YYNGEE, per germline. The CDR3 contains 15 residues. V lost 0 bases and J lost 5, with 15 bases in between. CDR3 sequence: CASSVAMTSYHEQYF. The CDR3 nucleotides read TGTGCCAGCAGCGTAGCCATGACTAGTTACCACGAGCAGTACTTC.

The rearrangement uses TRBV10-2 and TRBJ2-7; 7 nucleotides align to TRBD2. V gave up 7 bases and J gave up 1 base; unmatched junction bases: 4. Germline-derived CDR1 and CDR2 are WSHSY and SAAADI. The CDR3 has 13 amino acids. This chain's CDR3 is CASTASGSYEQYF. DNA for the CDR3: TGCGCCAGCACGGCTAGCGGTTCCTACGAGCAGTACTTC.